This T cell receptor (beta chain) was found in a study of OX40 agonist ivuxolimab in advanced cancers. Across the whole study: Enrollees could have had prior anti-PD-1, anti-PD-L1 or anti-CTLA-4 therapy, which approximately 40% had received.

Study-level findings and limits: In the 0.1 to 3.0 mg/kg range, CD4+ and CD8+ blood T cells had expanded clonally by week 6. Some patients who did not respond also had low normalized T-cell clonal expansion.

Blood draws occurred at baseline, cycle 4 day 1, and cycle 7 day 1. Produced via immunoSEQ multiplex PCR; TCRdb's table is partial and in-frame only. The sample contains 40,000 to 55,000 clones, about nine tenths of which appear only once. Points on this clone: Antigen specificity is unknown.

CDR3 size: 15 residues. Germline values: CDR1 LNHDA, CDR2 SQIVND (reference sequence). V lost 1 base and J 0 bases, leaving 10 bases between the germline ends. The input for sequencing was CD4+ or CD8+ T cells sorted from blood, taken in a trial of the OX40 agonist ivuxolimab. The gene calls are TRBV19 and TRBJ2-7; D is perhaps TRBD2 (5 bases). The clonotype comes from an adult with an advanced solid tumor such as melanoma, head and neck, liver or kidney cancer. The CDR3 spells CASSIALAPSYEQYF. CDR3 bases: TGTGCCAGTAGTATAGCTCTAGCCCCCTCCTACGAGCAGTACTTC. The variable domain in full, completed from reference TRBV19 and TRBJ2-7, reads DGGITQSPKYLFRKEGQNVTLSCEQNLNHDAMYWYRQDPGQGLRLIYYSQIVNDFQKGDIAEGYSVSREKKESFPLTVTSAQKNPTAFYLCASSIALAPSYEQYFGPGTRLTVT.